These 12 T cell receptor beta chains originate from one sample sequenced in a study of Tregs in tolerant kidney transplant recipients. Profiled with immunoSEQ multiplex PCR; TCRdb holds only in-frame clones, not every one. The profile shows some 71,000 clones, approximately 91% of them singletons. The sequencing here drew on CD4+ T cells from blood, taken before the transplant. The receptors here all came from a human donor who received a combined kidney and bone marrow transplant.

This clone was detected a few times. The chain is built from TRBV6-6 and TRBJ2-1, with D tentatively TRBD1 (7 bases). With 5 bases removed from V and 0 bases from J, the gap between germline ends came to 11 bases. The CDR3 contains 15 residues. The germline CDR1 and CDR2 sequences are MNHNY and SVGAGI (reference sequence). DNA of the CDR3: TGTGCCAGCAGTCCCCAGGGGGGCTCCTACAATGAGCAGTTCTTC. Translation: CASSPQGGSYNEQFF.

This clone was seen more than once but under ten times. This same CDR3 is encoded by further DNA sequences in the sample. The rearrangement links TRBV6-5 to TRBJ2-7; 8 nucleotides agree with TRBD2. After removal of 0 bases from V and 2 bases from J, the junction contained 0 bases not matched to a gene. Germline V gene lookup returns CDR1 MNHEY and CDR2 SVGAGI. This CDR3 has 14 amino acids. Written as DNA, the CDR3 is TGTGCCAGCAGTTACTCTAGCGGGGCCTACGAGCAGTACTTC. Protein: CASSYSSGAYEQYF.

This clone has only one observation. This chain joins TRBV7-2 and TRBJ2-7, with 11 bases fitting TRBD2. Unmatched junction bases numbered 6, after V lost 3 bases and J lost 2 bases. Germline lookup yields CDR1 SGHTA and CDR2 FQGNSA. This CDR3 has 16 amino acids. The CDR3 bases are TGTGCCAGCAGCTTGGAGACTAGCGGGGCCCCCTACGAGCAGTACTTC. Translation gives CASSLETSGAPYEQYF.

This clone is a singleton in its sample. The CDR3 nucleotides read TGTGCCTGGAGTGCGGGAGATACGCAGTATTTT. It is translated as CAWSAGDTQYF. The rearrangement joins TRBV30 to TRBJ2-3; D not resolved. Germline V gene sequence: CDR1 GTSNPN, CDR2 SVGIG (reference sequence). The CDR3 length is 11 residues. The V and J ends lost 1 base and 5 bases respectively, with 4 bases between them.

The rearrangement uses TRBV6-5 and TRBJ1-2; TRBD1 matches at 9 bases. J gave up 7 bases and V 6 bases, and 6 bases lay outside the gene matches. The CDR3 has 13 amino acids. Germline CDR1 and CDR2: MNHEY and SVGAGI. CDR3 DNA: TGTGCCAGCAGCGGGACAGGGAGTCGTGGCTACACCTTC. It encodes CASSGTGSRGYTF.

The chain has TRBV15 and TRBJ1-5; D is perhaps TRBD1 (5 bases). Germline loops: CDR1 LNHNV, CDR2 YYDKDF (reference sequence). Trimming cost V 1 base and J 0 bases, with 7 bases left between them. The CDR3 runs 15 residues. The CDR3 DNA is TGTGCCACCAGCAGAGCCAGGGTTAGCAATCAGCCCCAGCATTTT. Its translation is CATSRARVSNQPQHF.

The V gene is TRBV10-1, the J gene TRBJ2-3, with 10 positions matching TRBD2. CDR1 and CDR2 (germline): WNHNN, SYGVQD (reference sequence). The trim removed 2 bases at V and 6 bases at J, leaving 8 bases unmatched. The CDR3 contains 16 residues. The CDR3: CASSEEREGPGDTQYF. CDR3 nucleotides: TGCGCCAGCAGTGAGGAGCGGGAGGGCCCGGGGGATACGCAGTATTTT.

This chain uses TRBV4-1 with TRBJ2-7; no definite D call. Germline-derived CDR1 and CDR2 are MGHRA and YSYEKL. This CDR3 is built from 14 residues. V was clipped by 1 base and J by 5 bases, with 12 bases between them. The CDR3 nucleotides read TGCGCCAGCAGCCAAGTGAGTCCGAACGACGAGCAGTACTTC. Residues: CASSQVSPNDEQYF.

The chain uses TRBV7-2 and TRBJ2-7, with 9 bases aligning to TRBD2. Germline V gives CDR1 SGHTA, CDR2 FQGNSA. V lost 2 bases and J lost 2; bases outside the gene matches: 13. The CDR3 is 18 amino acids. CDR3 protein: CASSLNYIASGTTYEQYF. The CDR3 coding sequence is TGTGCCAGCAGCTTAAATTATATTGCTAGCGGGACAACCTACGAGCAGTACTTC.

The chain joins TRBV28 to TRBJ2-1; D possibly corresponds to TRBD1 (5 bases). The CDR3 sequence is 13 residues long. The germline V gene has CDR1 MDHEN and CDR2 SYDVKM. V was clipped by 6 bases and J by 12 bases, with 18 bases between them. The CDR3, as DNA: TGTGCCAGCAGAAGAACCCGACAGACGGGGCAGTTCTTC. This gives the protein CASRRTRQTGQFF.

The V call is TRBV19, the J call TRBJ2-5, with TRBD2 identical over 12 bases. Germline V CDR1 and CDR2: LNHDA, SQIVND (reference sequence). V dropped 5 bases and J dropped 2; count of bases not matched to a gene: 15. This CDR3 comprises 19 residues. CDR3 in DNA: TGTGCCAGTAGTCCCCGGGGCGTGACTAGCGGGGGTATGCAAGAGACCCAGTACTTC. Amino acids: CASSPRGVTSGGMQETQYF.

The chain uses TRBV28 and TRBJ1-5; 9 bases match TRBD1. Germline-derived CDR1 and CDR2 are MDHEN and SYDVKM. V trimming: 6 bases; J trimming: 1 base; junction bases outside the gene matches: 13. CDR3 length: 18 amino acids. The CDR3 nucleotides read TGTGCCAGCAGCCGGGACAGGGTACTCCAACGAAGCAATCAGCCCCAGCATTTT. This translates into CASSRDRVLQRSNQPQHF. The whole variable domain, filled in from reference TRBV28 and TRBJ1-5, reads DVKVTQSSRYLVKRTGEKVFLECVQDMDHENMFWYRQDPGLGLRLIYFSYDVKMKEKGDIPEGYSVSREKKERFSLILESASTNQTSMYLCASSRDRVLQRSNQPQHFGDGTRLSIL.